This T cell receptor beta chain was profiled in a study of CD8 T cells in ankylosing spondylitis. The study, taken as a whole, reports: Disease-linked clones were reportedly significantly enriched in matched ankylosing spondylitis synovial fluid. Some of the motif variants had earlier been found in reactive arthritis patients' fluid and blood. As for the disease-linked clones, they showed a CD8+ phenotype and occurred at relatively low frequencies in peripheral blood. Ankylosing spondylitis blood appeared to carry a characteristic TCR beta motif of roughly 8 highly homologous variants.

MiXCR, applied by TCRdb to the 5' RACE reads, yields one record per CDR3 protein. This sample has tens of thousands of distinct CDR3 sequences, with 5.3% found just once. The sample holds many counts of this clonotype. The antigen remains unidentified. The sequence derives from a male donor with ankylosing spondylitis or in good health (not recorded which). The sample taken for sequencing was blood, either unsorted or a sorted T cell fraction (not recorded which).

CDR3 amino acids: CASRDRLGDAYEQYF. The DNA of the CDR3 is TGTGCCAGCAGGGACCGATTAGGGGACGCCTACGAGCAGTACTTC. The V call is TRBV6-1, the J call TRBJ2-7; D is tentatively TRBD1 or TRBD2 (5 bases each). The V gene lost 6 bases and the J gene lost 2 bases, with 17 bases spanning the gap. Germline assignment: CDR1 MNHNS and CDR2 SASEGT. This CDR3 spans 15 amino acids.